Presented here are 21 T cell receptor beta chains from one specimen sequenced in a study of blood T cell repertoires in COVID-19. Measured with immunoSEQ multiplex PCR; TCRdb has only the in-frame clones, and not every one. Of 240,000 or so clones in the sample, roughly nine tenths were seen once. Sample: peripheral blood. The receptors come from a man between 60 and 75 years old with acute or convalescent COVID-19.

The chain links TRBV28 to TRBJ1-5; 10 bases map to TRBD1. V gave up 6 bases and J gave up 7 bases; unmatched junction bases: 9. CDR1 is MDHEN and CDR2 is SYDVKM in the germline V gene. This CDR3 has 15 amino acids. DNA for the CDR3: TGTGCCAGCAGCGAGACAGACAGGGGGCGACAGCCCCAGCATTTT. As protein: CASSETDRGRQPQHF.

The CDR3 sequence is CAWSVGQGKDTQYF. DNA of the CDR3: TGTGCCTGGAGTGTCGGTCAGGGAAAAGATACGCAGTATTTT. The chain links TRBV30 to TRBJ2-3; a possible D gene is TRBD1 (5 bases). Trimming took 0 bases from V and 5 from J, leaving 12 bases between them. Germline CDR1 and CDR2: GTSNPN and SVGIG (reference sequence). This CDR3 is 14 amino acids long.

V gene TRBV9 combines with J gene TRBJ2-1; 14 bases are a match to TRBD2. V gave up 4 bases and J gave up 4 bases; unmatched junction bases: 13. The CDR3 totals 19 residues. Germline CDR1 reads SGDLS; CDR2 reads YYNGEE. Here the CDR3 DNA reads TGTGCCAGCAGCTTCGAAGGACTAGCGGGAGGTAATCTGTACAATGAGCAGTTCTTC. Translation: CASSFEGLAGGNLYNEQFF.

This chain joins TRBV29-1 and TRBJ2-3; tentative D call: TRBD2 (7 bases). CDR3 length: 14 amino acids. The germline V gene encodes CDR1 SQVTM and CDR2 ANQGSEA. V was shortened by 0 bases and J by 7 bases, with 14 bases between the two germline ends. CDR3 amino acids: CSVEDQGGGNTQYF. As DNA, the CDR3 is TGCAGCGTTGAAGATCAAGGGGGAGGGAATACGCAGTATTTT.

This rearrangement joins TRBV28 to TRBJ2-3, with D possibly being TRBD2 (5 bases). With 2 bases removed from V and 7 bases from J, the gap between germline ends came to 25 bases. The CDR3 is made up of 18 amino acids. CDR1 MDHEN and CDR2 SYDVKM come from the germline V gene. CDR3 coding DNA: TGTGCCAGCAGTTTAGTTCTTTTCTTCGGGGAGAGCCCGAATACGCAGTATTTT. Protein product: CASSLVLFFGESPNTQYF.

The V gene is TRBV29-1, the J gene TRBJ2-3; TRBD1 matches 8 bases. This CDR3 has 14 amino acids. Germline V lookup: CDR1 SQVTM, CDR2 ANQGSEA. With V trimmed by 5 bases and J by 1 base, 5 bases remained unmatched. Here the CDR3 DNA reads TGCAGCGTTTCATCGACAGGGGGCACAGATACGCAGTATTTT. Amino acids: CSVSSTGGTDTQYF.

The chain joins TRBV7-3 to TRBJ2-7, with D unresolved. CDR3 length: 9 amino acids. CDR1 and CDR2 from the germline V gene are SGHTA and FQGTGA. This CDR3 reads CASTLRSRV. CDR3 DNA sequence: TGTGCCAGCACACTCCGATCGAGGGTC.

The V and J genes are TRBV5-6 and TRBJ2-1; tentative D call: TRBD2 (6 bases). V was clipped by 3 bases and J by 1 base, with 14 bases between them. This CDR3 is 16 amino acids long. Germline values: CDR1 SGHDT, CDR2 YYEEEE. The CDR3: CASSWSGSGSYNEQFF. CDR3 DNA: TGTGCCAGCAGCTGGTCGGGTAGCGGATCCTACAATGAGCAGTTCTTC.

The chain has TRBV28 and TRBJ2-1; 8 bases agree with TRBD2. The germline CDR1 and CDR2 sequences are MDHEN and SYDVKM. The CDR3 loop spans 16 amino acids. J was trimmed by 8 bases and V by 4 bases; bases with no gene match: 13. The DNA for the CDR3 is TGTGCCAGCAGTTCCAACTTAGCGGGGTTCGGAGATGAGCAGTTCTTC. Protein: CASSSNLAGFGDEQFF.

The chain uses TRBV4-1 and TRBJ2-4; D perhaps matches TRBD1 (6 bases). Trimming shortened V by 0 bases and J by 3 bases, and 15 bases separated the two germline ends. Germline V gives CDR1 MGHRA, CDR2 YSYEKL. The CDR3 consists of 17 residues. The CDR3 protein is CASSQDARGISKNIQYF. CDR3 coding DNA: TGCGCCAGCAGCCAAGACGCGAGGGGGATTAGCAAAAACATTCAGTACTTC.

The chain links TRBV19 to TRBJ2-2; perhaps TRBD1 as D (5 bases). V gave up 7 bases and J gave up 7 bases, with 13 bases separating them. Germline loops: CDR1 LNHDA, CDR2 SQIVND (reference sequence). The CDR3 totals 13 residues. The CDR3 protein is CASTGRDIGELFF. Written as DNA, the CDR3 is TGTGCCAGTACCGGCAGGGATATCGGGGAGCTGTTTTTT.

The rearrangement links TRBV6-5 to TRBJ1-3; possible D gene TRBD1, 5 bases. CDR1 MNHEY and CDR2 SVGAGI come from the germline V gene. The CDR3 is 15 amino acids. The germline V and J ends were trimmed by 0 bases and 2 bases, with 8 bases remaining between them. This chain's CDR3 is CASSYSSGTGNTIYF. CDR3 DNA: TGTGCCAGCAGTTACTCTTCAGGGACTGGAAACACCATATATTTT.

V gene TRBV3-1 (or the pseudogene TRBV3-2) combines with J gene TRBJ2-1; 10 bases align to TRBD1. V shed 0 bases and J 8 bases; nucleotides not matched to a gene: 7. Germline loops: CDR1 LGHDT, CDR2 YNNKEL (reference sequence). The CDR3 is 16 residues long. The CDR3 DNA reads as TGTGCCAGCAGCCAAGATAGGACAGGGGGAGGGTATGAGCAGTTCTTC. It specifies CASSQDRTGGGYEQFF.

J is TRBJ1-3 and V is TRBV11-3; D gene ambiguous. Germline V lookup: CDR1 SGHNT, CDR2 YENEEA. CDR3 length: 14 residues. V lost 5 bases and J lost 0, with 8 bases in between. DNA for the CDR3: TGTGCCAGCAGCCGTAGAACCTCTGGAAACACCATATATTTT. The encoded protein is CASSRRTSGNTIYF.

The V and J genes are TRBV7-9 and TRBJ2-1; D unresolved. This CDR3 has 13 amino acids. Germline lookup yields CDR1 SEHNR and CDR2 FQNEAQ (reference sequence). V gave up 7 bases and J gave up 6 bases, with 13 bases separating them. The CDR3 nucleotides read TGTGCCAGCACCCCCGGTTTGTTCAATGAGCAGTTCTTC. It specifies CASTPGLFNEQFF. The full variable domain, rest sourced from reference TRBV7-9 and TRBJ2-1, is DTGVSQNPRHKITKRGQNVTFRCDPISEHNRLYWYRQTLGQGPEFLTYFQNEAQLEKSRLLSDRFSAERPKGSFSTLEIQRTEQGDSAMYLCASTPGLFNEQFFGPGTRLTVL.

The rearrangement joins TRBV20-1 to TRBJ1-2, with no clear D. The CDR3 runs 11 residues. V lost 0 bases and J 4 bases, leaving 3 bases between the germline ends. Germline CDR1 reads DFQATT; CDR2 reads SNEGSKA (reference sequence). The CDR3 loop is CSAREAYGYTF. DNA of the CDR3: TGCAGTGCTAGAGAGGCCTATGGCTACACCTTC.

Details on this clone: This CDR3 is also generated by other DNA sequences in the sample. The chain couples TRBV18 to TRBJ1-1; D may be TRBD1 (6 bases). CDR1 is KGHSH, CDR2 LQKENI, per germline. Trimming left V 3 bases short and J 1 base short, with 9 bases between. The CDR3 is 14 residues long. The CDR3 DNA reads TGTGCCAGCTCACCGGGGGGGGCGAACACTGAAGCTTTCTTT. It is translated as CASSPGGANTEAFF.

The chain carries TRBV28 and TRBJ2-7; TRBD1 matches 8 bases. This CDR3 contains 13 residues. Germline CDR1 is MDHEN and CDR2 is SYDVKM. V shed 6 bases, J shed 3 bases, and the junction held 4 bases outside the gene matches. This CDR3 is CASRGDRLYEQYF. The CDR3 DNA reads TGTGCCAGCAGGGGGGACAGGCTCTACGAGCAGTACTTC.

A single count supports this clone. The chain combines TRBV9 with TRBJ2-3; D gene uncertain. CDR1 is SGDLS and CDR2 is YYNGEE in the germline V gene. The CDR3 spans 15 residues. Trimming took off 0 bases at V and 1 base at J, with 9 bases between the two ends. The CDR3 DNA reads as TGTGCCAGCAGCGTAGACCTACCGGGCACAGATACGCAGTATTTT. Translating gives CASSVDLPGTDTQYF.

The chain is built from TRBV9 and TRBJ2-1; 7 nucleotides agree with TRBD1. Germline V lookup: CDR1 SGDLS, CDR2 YYNGEE. V was pared by 2 bases and J by 9 bases, with 11 bases of the junction left unmatched. CDR3 length equals 15 residues. The CDR3 nucleotides are TGTGCCAGCAGCGTTGAGACAGGGATTGCGAGTGAGCAGTTCTTC. This translates into CASSVETGIASEQFF. The full variable domain, rest sourced from reference TRBV9 and TRBJ2-1, is DSGVTQTPKHLITATGQRVTLRCSPRSGDLSVYWYQQSLDQGLQFLIQYYNGEERAKGNILERFSAQQFPDLHSELNLSSLELGDSALYFCASSVETGIASEQFFGPGTRLTVL.

The chain recombines TRBV11-2 with TRBJ2-5, with 7 positions matching TRBD2. With 0 bases clipped from V and 2 bases from J, the junction kept 9 bases outside the gene matches. The CDR3 length is 17 residues. Germline assignment: CDR1 SGHAT and CDR2 FQNNGV. For the CDR3, the DNA is TGTGCCAGCAGCTTAGATGGGGAGCAAGCGGGACAAGAGACCCAGTACTTC. This encodes CASSLDGEQAGQETQYF.